The rows below give T cell receptor beta chains drawn from one sample of a study of siplizumab effects on memory and regulatory T cells. Method: immunoSEQ multiplex PCR; TCRdb's copy keeps in-frame clones and lacks some. The sample consists of 70,000 or so clones, 88% of them appearing once. Sequences were obtained from Tregs sorted from blood. These receptors were taken from a human donor in good health. CDR3s include the opening cysteine and the closing phenylalanine or tryptophan. The D gene is left open where the match is weak. Some rows mark clone size as missing; the rest say once, few, many or name a class of expanded clone.

cdr3_aa | cdr3_nt | d_call | v_call | clone_size | cdr3_length | j_call
CASSRQYYGYTF | TGTGCCAGCAGCCGACAGTACTATGGCTACACCTTC | - | TRBV6-6 | - | 12 | TRBJ1-2
CASSGGAGREKLFF | TGTGCCAGCAGCGGGGGAGCGGGTAGGGAAAAACTGTTTTTT | - | TRBV5-4 | - | 14 | TRBJ1-4
CAWSPVGELFF | TGTGCCTGGAGTCCTGTAGGGGAGCTGTTTTTT | - | TRBV30 | - | 11 | TRBJ2-2
CASSPLGDRGTAFF | TGTGCCAGCAGTCCACTCGGGGACAGGGGCACAGCTTTCTTT | TRBD1 | TRBV27 | - | 14 | TRBJ1-1
CASRSGGWGYTF | TGTGCCAGCAGGTCGGGGGGCTGGGGCTACACCTTC | - | TRBV6-5 | - | 12 | TRBJ1-2
CASGDRGPYNEQFF | TGTGCCAGCGGGGACAGGGGGCCTTACAATGAGCAGTTCTTC | TRBD1 | TRBV6-1 | few | 14 | TRBJ2-1
CASGAPTGQGLAEQYF | TGTGCCAGCGGAGCACCCACGGGACAGGGGCTGGCCGAGCAGTACTTC | TRBD1 | TRBV27 | many | 16 | TRBJ2-7
CASRQGITYEQYF | TGTGCCAGCCGACAGGGTATCACCTACGAGCAGTACTTC | TRBD1 | TRBV11-3 | - | 13 | TRBJ2-7
CASSLRGGGEKLFF | TGTGCCAGCAGCTTGCGAGGGGGTGGAGAAAAACTGTTTTTT | - | TRBV7-9 | - | 14 | TRBJ1-4
CAVTGTGTGNTIYF | TGTGCAGTTACCGGGACAGGGACTGGAAACACCATATATTTT | TRBD1 | TRBV6-1 | - | 14 | TRBJ1-3
CASSSTTGEGYEQFF | TGTGCCAGCAGCAGCACAACGGGGGAGGGGTATGAGCAGTTCTTC | TRBD2 | TRBV5-4 | - | 15 | TRBJ2-1
CAVGGSALNEKLFF | TGTGCCGTAGGGGGCAGCGCCTTGAATGAAAAACTGTTTTTT | TRBD1 | TRBV19 | - | 14 | TRBJ1-4
CASSVQRTGELFF | TGTGCCAGCAGTGTCCAAAGGACCGGGGAGCTGTTTTTT | - | TRBV25-1 | - | 13 | TRBJ2-2
CASSTETGTKNIQYF | TGTGCCAGTAGTACGGAGACAGGCACCAAAAACATTCAGTACTTC | - | TRBV19 | once | 15 | TRBJ2-4
CSVEGQGGYIQYF | TGCAGCGTTGAAGGACAGGGGGGATACATTCAGTACTTC | TRBD1 | TRBV29-1 | few | 13 | TRBJ2-4
CASSYLRTAYEQYF | TGTGCCAGCAGTTATCTCCGGACAGCTTACGAGCAGTACTTC | - | TRBV6-6 | - | 14 | TRBJ2-7
CASSPPLLASYGYTF | TGTGCCAGCAGCCCTCCCCTCCTAGCTTCATATGGCTACACCTTC | - | TRBV2 | - | 15 | TRBJ1-2
CASSFTRWHEQYF | TGTGCCAGCAGCTTCACGCGGTGGCACGAGCAGTACTTC | - | TRBV5-4 | - | 13 | TRBJ2-7
CASSKNTEAFF | TGTGCCAGCTCAAAGAACACTGAAGCTTTCTTT | - | TRBV18 | - | 11 | TRBJ1-1